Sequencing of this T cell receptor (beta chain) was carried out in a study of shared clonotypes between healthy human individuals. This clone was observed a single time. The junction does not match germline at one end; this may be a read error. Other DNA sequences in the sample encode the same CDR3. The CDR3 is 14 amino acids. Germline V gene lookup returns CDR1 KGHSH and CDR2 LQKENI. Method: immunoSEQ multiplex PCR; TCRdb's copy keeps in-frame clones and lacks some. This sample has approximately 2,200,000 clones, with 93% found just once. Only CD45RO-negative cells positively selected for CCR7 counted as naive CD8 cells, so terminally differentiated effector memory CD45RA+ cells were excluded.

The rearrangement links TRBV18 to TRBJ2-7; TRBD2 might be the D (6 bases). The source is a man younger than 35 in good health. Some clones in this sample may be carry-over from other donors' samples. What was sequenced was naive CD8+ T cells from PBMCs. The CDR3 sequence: CASSPRDSPYEQYF. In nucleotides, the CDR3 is TGTGCCAGCTCGCCACGGGACTCGCCCTACGAGCAGTACTTC.